This T cell receptor (beta chain) was captured by sequencing in a study of tumor-infiltrating lymphocytes in primary liver carcinoma. Overall study findings and caveats: Present in all five tumor regions were only about 7.5-25% of the top clones.

From unsorted bulk tissue weighing roughly 17-31 mg, DNA and RNA were co-extracted. CDR3 length: 15 residues. The germline V gene has CDR1 MGHRA and CDR2 YSYEKL. As concerns this clonotype: The antigen remains undetermined. Relative to the germline gene, one junction end is altered; a read error may explain this.

TCR beta cDNA was made from 400 to 500 ng total RNA with a constant-region primer. It was through three nested multiplex PCR rounds of slightly modified ARM-PCR that TCR beta libraries arose. In the first two PCR rounds, TRBV1-TRBV30 forward primers were paired with a C-beta reverse primer, and each round lasted roughly 9 cycles. Via MiXCR, TCRdb re-called the multiplex PCR reads, giving one row per CDR3 protein. The data hold about 190,000 distinct CDR3 sequences, with roughly 80% observed a single time. The sample comprised tumor tissue from primary liver carcinoma. J is TRBJ2-1 and V is TRBV4-1, with D possibly matching TRBD2 (6 bases). The TCR sequence derives from a man aged 40-50 years with primary liver carcinoma and hepatitis B virus infection. For the CDR3, the DNA is TGCGCCAGCAACCAAGGAGGGACTGCGGGCCGGAAGCAGTTCTTC. It translates to CASNQGGTAGRKQFF.